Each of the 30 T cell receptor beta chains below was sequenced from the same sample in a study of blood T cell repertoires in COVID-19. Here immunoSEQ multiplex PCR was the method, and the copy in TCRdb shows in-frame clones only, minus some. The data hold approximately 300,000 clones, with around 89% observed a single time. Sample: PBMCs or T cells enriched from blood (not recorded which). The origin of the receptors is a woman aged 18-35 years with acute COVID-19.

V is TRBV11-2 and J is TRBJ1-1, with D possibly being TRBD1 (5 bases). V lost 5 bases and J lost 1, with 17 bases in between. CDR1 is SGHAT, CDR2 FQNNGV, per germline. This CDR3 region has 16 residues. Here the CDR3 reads CASSRRKGKGNTEAFF. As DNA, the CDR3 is TGTGCCAGCAGCCGAAGGAAGGGGAAGGGGAACACTGAAGCTTTCTTT.

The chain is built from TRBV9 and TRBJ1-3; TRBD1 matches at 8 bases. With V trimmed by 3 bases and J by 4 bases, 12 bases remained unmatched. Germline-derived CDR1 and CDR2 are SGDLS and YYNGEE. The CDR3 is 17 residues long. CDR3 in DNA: TGTGCCAGCAGCGGGACAGGGCGCGCGAAGGCCGGAAACACCATATATTTT. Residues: CASSGTGRAKAGNTIYF. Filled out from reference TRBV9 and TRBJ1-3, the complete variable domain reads DSGVTQTPKHLITATGQRVTLRCSPRSGDLSVYWYQQSLDQGLQFLIQYYNGEERAKGNILERFSAQQFPDLHSELNLSSLELGDSALYFCASSGTGRAKAGNTIYFGEGSWLTVV.

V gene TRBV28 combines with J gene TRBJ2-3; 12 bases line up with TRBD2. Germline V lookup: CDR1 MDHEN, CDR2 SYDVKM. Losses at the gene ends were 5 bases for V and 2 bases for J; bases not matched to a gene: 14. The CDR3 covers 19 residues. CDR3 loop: CASSPRTSGKRKNTDTQYF. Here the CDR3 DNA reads TGTGCCAGCAGTCCGAGGACTAGCGGGAAGCGGAAAAACACAGATACGCAGTATTTT.

Here the CDR3 reads CASSLDRDLEDTQYF. In DNA form, the CDR3 reads TGTGCCAGCAGCTTGGACAGGGACCTGGAAGATACGCAGTATTTT. The genes are TRBV7-3 and TRBJ2-3, with 8 positions matching TRBD1. Trimming took 3 bases from V and 5 from J; bases not matched to a gene: 7. The germline V gene encodes CDR1 SGHTA and CDR2 FQGTGA. CDR3 length equals 15 residues.

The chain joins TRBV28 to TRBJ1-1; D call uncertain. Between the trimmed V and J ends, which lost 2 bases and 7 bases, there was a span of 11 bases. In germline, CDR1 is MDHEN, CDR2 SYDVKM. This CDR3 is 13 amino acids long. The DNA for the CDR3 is TGTGCCAGCAGTTTAGAGGGTCGGCTTGAAGCTTTCTTT. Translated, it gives CASSLEGRLEAFF.

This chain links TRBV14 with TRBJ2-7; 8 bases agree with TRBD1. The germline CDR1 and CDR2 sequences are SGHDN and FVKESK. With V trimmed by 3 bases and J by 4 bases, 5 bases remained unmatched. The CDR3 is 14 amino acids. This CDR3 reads CASSQTGEVYEQYF. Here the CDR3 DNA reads TGTGCCAGCAGCCAGACAGGGGAAGTATACGAGCAGTACTTC.

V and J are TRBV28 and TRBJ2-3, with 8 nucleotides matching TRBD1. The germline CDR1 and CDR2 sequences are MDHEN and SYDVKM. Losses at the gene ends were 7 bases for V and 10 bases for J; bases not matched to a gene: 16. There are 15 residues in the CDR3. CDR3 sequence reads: CASIGGKQGVSAQYF. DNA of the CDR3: TGTGCCAGCATTGGAGGGAAACAGGGGGTCTCGGCGCAGTATTTT. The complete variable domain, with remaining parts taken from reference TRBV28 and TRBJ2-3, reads DVKVTQSSRYLVKRTGEKVFLECVQDMDHENMFWYRQDPGLGLRLIYFSYDVKMKEKGDIPEGYSVSREKKERFSLILESASTNQTSMYLCASIGGKQGVSAQYFGPGTRLTVL.

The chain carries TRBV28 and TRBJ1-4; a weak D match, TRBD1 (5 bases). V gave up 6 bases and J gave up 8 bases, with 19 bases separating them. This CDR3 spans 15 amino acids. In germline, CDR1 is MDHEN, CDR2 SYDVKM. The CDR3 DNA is TGTGCCAGCAGCCATCGGACAAAAGGATTAGAAAAACTGTTTTTT. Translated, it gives CASSHRTKGLEKLFF.

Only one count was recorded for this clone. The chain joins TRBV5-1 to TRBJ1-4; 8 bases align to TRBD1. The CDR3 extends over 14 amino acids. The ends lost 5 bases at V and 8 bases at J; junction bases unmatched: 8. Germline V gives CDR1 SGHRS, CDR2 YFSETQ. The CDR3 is CASRVGTGDEKLFF. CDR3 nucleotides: TGCGCCAGCAGAGTGGGGACAGGAGACGAAAAACTGTTTTTT.

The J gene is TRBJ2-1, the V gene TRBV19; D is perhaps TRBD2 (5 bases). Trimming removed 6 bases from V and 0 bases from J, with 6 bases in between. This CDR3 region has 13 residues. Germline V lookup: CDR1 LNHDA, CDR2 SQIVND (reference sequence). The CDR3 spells CASRRASYNEQFF. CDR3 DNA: TGTGCCAGTAGGCGGGCCTCCTACAATGAGCAGTTCTTC.

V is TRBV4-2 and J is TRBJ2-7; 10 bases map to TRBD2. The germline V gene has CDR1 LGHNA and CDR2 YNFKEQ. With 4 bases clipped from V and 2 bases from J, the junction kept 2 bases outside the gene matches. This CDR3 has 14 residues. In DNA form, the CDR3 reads TGTGCCAGCAGCCGAAGCGGGGGGGCCTACGAGCAGTACTTC. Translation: CASSRSGGAYEQYF.

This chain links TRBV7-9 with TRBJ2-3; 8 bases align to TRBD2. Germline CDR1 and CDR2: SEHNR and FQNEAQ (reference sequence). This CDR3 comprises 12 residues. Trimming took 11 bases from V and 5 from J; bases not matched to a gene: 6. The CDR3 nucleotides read TGTGCCTCAGCGGGAGTTCAAGATACGCAGTATTTT. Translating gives CASAGVQDTQYF.

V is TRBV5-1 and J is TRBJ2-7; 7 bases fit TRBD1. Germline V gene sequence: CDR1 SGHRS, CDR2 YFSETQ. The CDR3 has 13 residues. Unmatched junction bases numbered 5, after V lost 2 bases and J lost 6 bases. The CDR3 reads CASSFGSGGEQYF. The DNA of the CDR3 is TGCGCCAGCAGCTTTGGGTCAGGGGGCGAGCAGTACTTC.

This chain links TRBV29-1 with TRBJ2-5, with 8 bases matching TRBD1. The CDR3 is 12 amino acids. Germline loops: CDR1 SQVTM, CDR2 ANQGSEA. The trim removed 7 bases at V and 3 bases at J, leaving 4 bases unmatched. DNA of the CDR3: TGCAGCGCCTCGGGACAGGAAGAGACCCAGTACTTC. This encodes CSASGQEETQYF. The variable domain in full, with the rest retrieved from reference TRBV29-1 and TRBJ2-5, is SAVISQKPSRDICQRGTSLTIQCQVDSQVTMMFWYRQQPGQSLTLIATANQGSEATYESGFVIDKFPISRPNLTFSTLTVSNMSPEDSSIYLCSASGQEETQYFGPGTRLLVL.

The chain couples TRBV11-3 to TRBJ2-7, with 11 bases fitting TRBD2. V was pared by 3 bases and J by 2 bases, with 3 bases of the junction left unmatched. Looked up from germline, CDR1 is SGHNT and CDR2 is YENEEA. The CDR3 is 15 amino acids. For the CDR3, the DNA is TGTGCCAGCAGCTTCGGGACTAGCGGCCCCTACGAGCAGTACTTC. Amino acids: CASSFGTSGPYEQYF.

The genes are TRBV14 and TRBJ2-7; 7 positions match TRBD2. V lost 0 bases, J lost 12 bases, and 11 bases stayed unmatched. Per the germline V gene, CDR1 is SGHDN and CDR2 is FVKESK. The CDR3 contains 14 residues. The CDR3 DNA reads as TGTGCCAGCAGCCAAGAAGCGGGGAGGGCCCTACTGTACTTC. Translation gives CASSQEAGRALLYF.

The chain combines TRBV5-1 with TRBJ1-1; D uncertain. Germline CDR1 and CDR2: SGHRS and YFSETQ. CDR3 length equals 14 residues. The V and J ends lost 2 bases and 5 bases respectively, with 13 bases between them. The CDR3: CASSLIGGETEAFF. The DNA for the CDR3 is TGCGCCAGCAGCTTAATTGGCGGGGAGACTGAAGCTTTCTTT.

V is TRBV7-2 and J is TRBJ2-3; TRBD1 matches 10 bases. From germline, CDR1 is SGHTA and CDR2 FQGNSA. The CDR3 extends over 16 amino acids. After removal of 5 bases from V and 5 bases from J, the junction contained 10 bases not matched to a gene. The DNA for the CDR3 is TGTGCCAGCAGCCCCCCGGGACAGGGGCACGTAGATACGCAGTATTTT. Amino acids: CASSPPGQGHVDTQYF.

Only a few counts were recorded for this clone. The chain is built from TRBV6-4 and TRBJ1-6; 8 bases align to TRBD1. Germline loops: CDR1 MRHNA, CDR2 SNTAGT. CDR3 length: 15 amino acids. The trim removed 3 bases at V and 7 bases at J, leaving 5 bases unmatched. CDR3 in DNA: TGTGCCAGCAGTGAATTGGACAGGGAAAATTCACCCCTCCACTTT. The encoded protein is CASSELDRENSPLHF.

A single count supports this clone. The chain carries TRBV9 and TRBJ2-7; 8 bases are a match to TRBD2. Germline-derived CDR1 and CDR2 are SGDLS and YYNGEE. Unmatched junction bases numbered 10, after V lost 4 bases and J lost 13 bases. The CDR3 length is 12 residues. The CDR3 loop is CASSPLAGIYYF. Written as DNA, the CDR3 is TGTGCCAGCAGCCCCTTAGCGGGGATTTACTACTTC.

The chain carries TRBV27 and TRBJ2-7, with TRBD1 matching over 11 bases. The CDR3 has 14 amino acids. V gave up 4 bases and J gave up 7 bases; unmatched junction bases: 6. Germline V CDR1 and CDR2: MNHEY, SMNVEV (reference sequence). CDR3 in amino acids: CASSSRTGGEEQYF. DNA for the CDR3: TGTGCCAGCAGTTCCCGGACAGGGGGCGAGGAGCAGTACTTC.

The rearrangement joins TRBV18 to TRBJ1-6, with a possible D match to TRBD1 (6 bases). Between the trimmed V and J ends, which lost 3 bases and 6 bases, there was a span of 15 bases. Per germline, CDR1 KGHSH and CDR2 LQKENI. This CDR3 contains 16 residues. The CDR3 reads CASSPPGQAFNSPLHF. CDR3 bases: TGTGCCAGCTCACCGCCGGGACAAGCTTTTAATTCACCCCTCCACTTT.

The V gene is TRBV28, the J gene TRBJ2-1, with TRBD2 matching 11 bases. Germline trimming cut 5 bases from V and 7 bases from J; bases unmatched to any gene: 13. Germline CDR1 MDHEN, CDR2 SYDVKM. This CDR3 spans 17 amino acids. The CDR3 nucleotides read TGTGCCAGCAGTAAGGAATTAGCGGGAGGGCCGGGGAATGAGCAGTTCTTC. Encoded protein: CASSKELAGGPGNEQFF.

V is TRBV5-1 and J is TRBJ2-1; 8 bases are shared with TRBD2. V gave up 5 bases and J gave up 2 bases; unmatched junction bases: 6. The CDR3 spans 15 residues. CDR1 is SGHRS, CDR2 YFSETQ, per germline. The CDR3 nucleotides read TGCGCCAGCAGTTTTCAGCGGGGGCCCTACAATGAGCAGTTCTTC. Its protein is CASSFQRGPYNEQFF.

The CDR3 DNA is TGTGCCAGCAGCTTAGAGCCGTGGCGGAACAATCAGCCCCAGCATTTT. This codes for CASSLEPWRNNQPQHF. The chain combines TRBV7-2 with TRBJ1-5; no firm D call. This CDR3 spans 16 amino acids. The V gene's germline CDR1 is SGHTA and CDR2 FQGNSA. The ends were cut back, 1 base at V and 3 bases at J, with 13 bases in the middle.

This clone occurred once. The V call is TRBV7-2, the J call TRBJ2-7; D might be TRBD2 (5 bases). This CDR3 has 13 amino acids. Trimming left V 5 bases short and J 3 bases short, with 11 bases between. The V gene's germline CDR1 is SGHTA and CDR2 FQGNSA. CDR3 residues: CASSGGLYYEQYF. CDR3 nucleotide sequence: TGTGCCAGCAGCGGTGGACTTTACTACGAGCAGTACTTC. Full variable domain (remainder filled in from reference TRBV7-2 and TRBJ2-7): GAGVSQSPSNKVTEKGKDVELRCDPISGHTALYWYRQSLGQGLEFLIYFQGNSAPDKSGLPSDRFSAERTGGSVSTLTIQRTQQEDSAVYLCASSGGLYYEQYFGPGTRLTVT.

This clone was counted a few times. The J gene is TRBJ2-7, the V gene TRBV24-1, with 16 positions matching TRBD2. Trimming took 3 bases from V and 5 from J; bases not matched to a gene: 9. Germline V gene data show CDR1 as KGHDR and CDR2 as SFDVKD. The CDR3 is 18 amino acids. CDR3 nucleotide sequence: TGTGCCACCAGTGATGCCGGGACTAGCGGGAGGGCCTTCAACGAGCAGTACTTC. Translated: CATSDAGTSGRAFNEQYF.

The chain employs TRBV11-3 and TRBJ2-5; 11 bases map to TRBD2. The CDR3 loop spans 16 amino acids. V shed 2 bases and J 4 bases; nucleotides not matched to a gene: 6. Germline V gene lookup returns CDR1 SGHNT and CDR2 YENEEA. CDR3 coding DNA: TGTGCCAGCAGCTTACGGACGCTAGCGGGAGGAGAGACCCAGTACTTC. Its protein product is CASSLRTLAGGETQYF.

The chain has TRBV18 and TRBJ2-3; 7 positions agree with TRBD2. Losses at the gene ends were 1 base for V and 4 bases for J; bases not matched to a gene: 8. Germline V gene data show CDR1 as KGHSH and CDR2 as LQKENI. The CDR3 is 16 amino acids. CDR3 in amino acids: CASSPQGLVGPDTQYF. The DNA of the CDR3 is TGTGCCAGCTCACCACAAGGACTAGTGGGCCCAGATACGCAGTATTTT.

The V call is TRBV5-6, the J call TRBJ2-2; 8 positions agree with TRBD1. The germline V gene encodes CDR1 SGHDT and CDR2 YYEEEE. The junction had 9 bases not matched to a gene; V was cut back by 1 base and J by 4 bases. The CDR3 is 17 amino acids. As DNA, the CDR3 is TGTGCCAGCAGCTTGTGGGCCCCGGGACAGGCCACCGGGGAGCTGTTTTTT. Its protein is CASSLWAPGQATGELFF.